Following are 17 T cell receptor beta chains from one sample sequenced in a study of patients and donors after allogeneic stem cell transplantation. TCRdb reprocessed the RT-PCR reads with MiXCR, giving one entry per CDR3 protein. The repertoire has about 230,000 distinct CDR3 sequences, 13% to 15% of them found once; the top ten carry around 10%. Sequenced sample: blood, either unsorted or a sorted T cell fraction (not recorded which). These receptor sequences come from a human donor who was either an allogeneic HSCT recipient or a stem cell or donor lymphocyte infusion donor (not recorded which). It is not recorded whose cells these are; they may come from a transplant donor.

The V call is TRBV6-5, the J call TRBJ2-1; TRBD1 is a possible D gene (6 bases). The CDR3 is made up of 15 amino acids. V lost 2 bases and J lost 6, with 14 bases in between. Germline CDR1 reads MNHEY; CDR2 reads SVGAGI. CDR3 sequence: CASSYPGTTRNEQFF. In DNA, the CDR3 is TGTGCCAGCAGTTACCCAGGGACAACGCGCAATGAGCAGTTCTTC.

The chain's CDR3 is CASSLQTTKTDTQYF. In DNA form, the CDR3 reads TGCGCCAGCAGCTTGCAGACCACAAAAACAGATACGCAGTATTTT. The V call is TRBV5-1, the J call TRBJ2-3; D is uncertain. The CDR3 has 15 amino acids. Trimming pared 1 base from V and 3 bases from J, leaving 12 bases between. Germline-derived CDR1 and CDR2 are SGHRS and YFSETQ.

CDR3: CASTVTSGLGETQYF. The CDR3 DNA sequence: TGTGCCAGCACCGTGACTAGCGGTTTGGGGGAGACCCAGTACTTC. This chain joins TRBV6-1 and TRBJ2-5; 9 bases are shared with TRBD2. The CDR3 loop spans 15 amino acids. V trimming: 7 bases; J trimming: 5 bases; junction bases outside the gene matches: 11. In germline, CDR1 is MNHNS, CDR2 SASEGT.

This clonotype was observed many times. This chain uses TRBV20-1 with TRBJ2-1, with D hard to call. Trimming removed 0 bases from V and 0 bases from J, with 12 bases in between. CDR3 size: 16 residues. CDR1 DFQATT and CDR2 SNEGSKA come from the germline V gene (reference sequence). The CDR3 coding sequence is TGCAGTGCTAGAGATCCGGCTACGAGCTCCTACAATGAGCAGTTCTTC. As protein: CSARDPATSSYNEQFF.

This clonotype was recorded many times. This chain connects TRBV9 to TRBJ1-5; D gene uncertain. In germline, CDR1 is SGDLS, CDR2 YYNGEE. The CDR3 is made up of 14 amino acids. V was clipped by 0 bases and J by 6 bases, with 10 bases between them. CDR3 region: CASSVGSVGQPQHF. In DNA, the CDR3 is TGTGCCAGCAGCGTAGGGTCGGTGGGTCAGCCCCAGCATTTT. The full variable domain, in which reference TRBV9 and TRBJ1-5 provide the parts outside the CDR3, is DSGVTQTPKHLITATGQRVTLRCSPRSGDLSVYWYQQSLDQGLQFLIQYYNGEERAKGNILERFSAQQFPDLHSELNLSSLELGDSALYFCASSVGSVGQPQHFGDGTRLSIL.

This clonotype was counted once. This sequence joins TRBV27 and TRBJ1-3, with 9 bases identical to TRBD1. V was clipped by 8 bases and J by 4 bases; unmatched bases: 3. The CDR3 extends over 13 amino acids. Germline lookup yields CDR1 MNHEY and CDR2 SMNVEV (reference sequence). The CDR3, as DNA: TGTGCCAGCTGGACAGGGGAAGGAAACACCATATATTTT. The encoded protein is CASWTGEGNTIYF.

The CDR3 spells CSVGGRVSTDTQYF. CDR3 nucleotide sequence: TGCAGCGTTGGGGGCAGGGTGAGCACAGATACGCAGTATTTT. V is TRBV29-1 and J is TRBJ2-3, with D perhaps matching TRBD1 (5 bases). The CDR3 has 14 residues. Trimming shortened V by 4 bases and J by 0 bases, and 11 bases separated the two germline ends. Germline V gives CDR1 SQVTM, CDR2 ANQGSEA.

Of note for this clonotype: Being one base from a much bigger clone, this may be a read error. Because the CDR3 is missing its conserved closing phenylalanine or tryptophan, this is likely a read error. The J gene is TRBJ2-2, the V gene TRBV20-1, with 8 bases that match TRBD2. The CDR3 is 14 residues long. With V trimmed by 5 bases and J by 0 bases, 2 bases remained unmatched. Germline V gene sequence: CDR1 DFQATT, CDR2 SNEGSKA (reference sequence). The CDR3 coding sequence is TGCAGTGCTGCTAGCGGGCCGAACACCGGGGAGCTGTTTATT. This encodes CSAASGPNTGELFI.

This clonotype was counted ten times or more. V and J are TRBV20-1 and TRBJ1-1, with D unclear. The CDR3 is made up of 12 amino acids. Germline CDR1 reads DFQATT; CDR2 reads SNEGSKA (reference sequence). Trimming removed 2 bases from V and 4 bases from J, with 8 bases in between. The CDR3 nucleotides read TGCAGTGCTAGATCCAGGACCACTGAAGCTTTCTTT. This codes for CSARSRTTEAFF.

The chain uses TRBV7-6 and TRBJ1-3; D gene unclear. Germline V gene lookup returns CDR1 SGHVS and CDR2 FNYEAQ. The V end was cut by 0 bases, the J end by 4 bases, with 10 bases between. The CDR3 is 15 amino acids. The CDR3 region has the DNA TGTGCCAGCAGCTTAGCGATGACAACCGGAAACACCATATATTTT. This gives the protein CASSLAMTTGNTIYF.

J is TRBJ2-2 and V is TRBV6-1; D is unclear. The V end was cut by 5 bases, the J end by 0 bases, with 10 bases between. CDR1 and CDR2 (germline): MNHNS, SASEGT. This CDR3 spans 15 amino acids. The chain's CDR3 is CASSMQDPNTGELFF. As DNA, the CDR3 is TGTGCCAGCAGTATGCAGGATCCGAACACCGGGGAGCTGTTTTTT.

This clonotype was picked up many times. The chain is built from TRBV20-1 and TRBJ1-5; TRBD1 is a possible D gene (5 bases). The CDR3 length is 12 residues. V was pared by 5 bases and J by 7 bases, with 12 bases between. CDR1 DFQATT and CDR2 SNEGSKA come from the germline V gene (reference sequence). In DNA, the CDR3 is TGCAGTGCTGGACATACTCAGCAGCCCCAGCATTTT. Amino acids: CSAGHTQQPQHF.

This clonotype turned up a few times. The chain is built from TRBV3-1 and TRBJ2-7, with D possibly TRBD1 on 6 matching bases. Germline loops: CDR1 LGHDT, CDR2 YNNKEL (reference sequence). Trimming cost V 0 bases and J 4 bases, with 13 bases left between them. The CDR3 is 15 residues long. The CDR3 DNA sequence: TGTGCCAGCAGCCAAGATCCCACAGGGTTGTACGAGCAGTACTTC. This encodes CASSQDPTGLYEQYF.

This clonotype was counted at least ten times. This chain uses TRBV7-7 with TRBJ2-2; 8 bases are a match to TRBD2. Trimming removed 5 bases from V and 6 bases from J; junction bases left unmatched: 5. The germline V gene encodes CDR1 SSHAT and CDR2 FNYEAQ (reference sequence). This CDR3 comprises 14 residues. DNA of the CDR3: TGTGCCAGCAGCCTGGGGACTAGGTCCGGGGAGCTGTTTTTT. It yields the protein CASSLGTRSGELFF. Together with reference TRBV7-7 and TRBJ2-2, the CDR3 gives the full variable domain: GAGVSQSPRYKVTKRGQDVTLRCDPISSHATLYWYQQALGQGPEFLTYFNYEAQPDKSGLPSDRFSAERPEGSISTLTIQRTEQRDSAMYRCASSLGTRSGELFFGEGSRLTVL.

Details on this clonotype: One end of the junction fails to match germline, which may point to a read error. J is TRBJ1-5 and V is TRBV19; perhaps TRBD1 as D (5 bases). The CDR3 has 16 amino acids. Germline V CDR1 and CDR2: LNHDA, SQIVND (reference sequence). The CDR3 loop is CASRIGEGRIGQPQHF. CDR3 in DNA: TGTGCCAGTAGAATAGGGGAGGGCAGAATAGGTCAGCCCCAGCATTTT.

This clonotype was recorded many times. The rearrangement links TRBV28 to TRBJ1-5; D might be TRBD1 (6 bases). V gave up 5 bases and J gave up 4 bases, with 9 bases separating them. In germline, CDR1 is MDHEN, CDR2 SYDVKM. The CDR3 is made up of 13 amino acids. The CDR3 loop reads CASSVQGNQPQHF. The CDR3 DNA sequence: TGTGCCAGCAGTGTACAGGGAAATCAGCCCCAGCATTTT.

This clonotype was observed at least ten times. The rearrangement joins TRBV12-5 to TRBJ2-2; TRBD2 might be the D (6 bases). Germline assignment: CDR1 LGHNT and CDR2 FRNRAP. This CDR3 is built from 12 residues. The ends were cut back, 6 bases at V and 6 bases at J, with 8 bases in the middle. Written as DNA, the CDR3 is TGTGCTAGTGGACGGGACTCCGGGGAGCTGTTTTTT. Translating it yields CASGRDSGELFF.